The subject of this entry is one T cell receptor (beta chain). The antigen is not known. Profiling relied on immunoSEQ multiplex PCR, and the TCRdb table lists in-frame clones only, not all of them. The data contain some 150,000 clones, approximately 86% of them singletons. This sample stems from a study of cytomegalovirus exposure and HLA in healthy donors. Study-wide results and limits: The tendency of first-cohort TCR clusters to co-occur in the approximately 120 validation repertoires was identified by a subsequent analysis. Testing in vitro showed a few CMV-associated chains specific for CMV antigens. Rare TCR sequences dominated, though some public TCRs recurred in many donors.

This CDR3 has 16 amino acids. The V and J ends lost 3 bases and 6 bases respectively, with 18 bases between them. Germline V gene lookup returns CDR1 SNHLY and CDR2 FYNNEI. The sample consisted of PBMCs. This sequence originates from a woman aged 18-29 years in good health and CMV-seropositive. V is TRBV2 and J is TRBJ2-1; possibly TRBD1 for D (5 bases). Here the CDR3 reads CASSDHDRAIGNEQFF. CDR3 coding DNA: TGTGCCAGCAGTGACCATGACAGAGCAATTGGCAATGAGCAGTTCTTC.